The 25 T cell receptor beta chains reported below all come from one sample, sequenced in a study of T cell changes during pregnancy in multiple sclerosis. Generated by immunoSEQ multiplex PCR, the TCRdb table keeps only in-frame clones and is missing some. The sample lists approximately 98,000 clones; 92% were seen once. Sample: peripheral blood, taken after pregnancy. All receptors derive from a female donor in good health, enrolled as a control in a pregnancy study.

This chain connects TRBV27 to TRBJ1-1; D uncertain. This CDR3 is built from 11 residues. The germline CDR1 and CDR2 sequences are MNHEY and SMNVEV (reference sequence). V was shortened by 7 bases and J by 5 bases, with 8 bases between the two germline ends. The CDR3 DNA reads TGTGCCAGCAATGGGCGAACTGAAGCTTTCTTT. Encoded protein: CASNGRTEAFF.

The chain links TRBV5-6 to TRBJ2-7; unclear D gene. Germline V gene lookup returns CDR1 SGHDT and CDR2 YYEEEE. This CDR3 has 14 amino acids. Trimming took 2 bases from V and 2 from J, leaving 11 bases between them. This chain's CDR3 is CASSFRPRPYEQYF. The CDR3 DNA is TGTGCCAGCAGCTTCAGGCCTCGCCCCTACGAGCAGTACTTC.

The chain carries TRBV6-1 and TRBJ2-2, with TRBD1 as a possible D gene (6 bases). V gave up 8 bases and J gave up 4 bases, with 17 bases separating them. Germline assignment: CDR1 MNHNS and CDR2 SASEGT. The CDR3 covers 15 residues. The CDR3 sequence is CASDYRDNPTGELFF. CDR3 DNA: TGTGCCAGCGATTACCGGGACAATCCCACCGGGGAGCTGTTTTTT.

This clone was seen a handful of times. The chain carries TRBV6-5 and TRBJ1-1; no firm D call. The germline V and J ends were trimmed by 7 bases and 8 bases, with 11 bases remaining between them. The germline CDR1 and CDR2 sequences are MNHEY and SVGAGI. The CDR3 runs to 11 residues. The chain's CDR3 is CASTSGGEAFF. DNA for the CDR3: TGTGCCAGCACCTCGGGAGGGGAAGCTTTCTTT.

This chain joins TRBV5-4 and TRBJ2-5, with 7 bases lining up with TRBD2. CDR1 and CDR2 from the germline V gene are SGHNT and YYREEE (reference sequence). Unmatched junction bases numbered 9, after V lost 3 bases and J lost 4 bases. This CDR3 region has 15 residues. DNA for the CDR3: TGTGCCAGCAGCTCGACAGCGGGATTGCGAGAGACCCAGTACTTC. Its translation: CASSSTAGLRETQYF.

The chain couples TRBV19 to TRBJ2-5; TRBD2 matches 15 bases. CDR1 LNHDA and CDR2 SQIVND come from the germline V gene (reference sequence). The trim removed 3 bases at V and 1 base at J, leaving 3 bases unmatched. The CDR3 extends over 17 amino acids. CDR3 loop: CASSMGLAGGLQETQYF. CDR3 DNA sequence: TGTGCCAGTAGTATGGGACTAGCGGGAGGTCTCCAAGAGACCCAGTACTTC.

The chain recombines TRBV5-1 with TRBJ2-7; 9 nucleotides agree with TRBD1. Trimming cost V 4 bases and J 1 base; bases outside gene matches: 9. The CDR3 is 16 amino acids. Germline loops: CDR1 SGHRS, CDR2 YFSETQ. Here the CDR3 reads CASSPTGGGLSYEQYF. The CDR3, as DNA: TGCGCCAGCAGCCCGACAGGGGGGGGCTTATCCTACGAGCAGTACTTC.

The rearrangement uses TRBV5-4 and TRBJ2-1; 7 nucleotides agree with TRBD2. The CDR3 sequence is 13 residues long. Germline assignment: CDR1 SGHNT and CDR2 YYREEE (reference sequence). After removal of 4 bases from V and 6 bases from J, the junction contained 4 bases not matched to a gene. This chain's CDR3 is CASSPSGGNEQFF. In nucleotides, the CDR3 is TGTGCCAGCAGCCCTTCGGGGGGCAATGAGCAGTTCTTC.

This clone was observed a single time. V and J are TRBV10-3 and TRBJ1-3; the D is unclear. Germline V CDR1 and CDR2: ENHRY, SYGVKD. V was shortened by 10 bases and J by 1 base, with 20 bases between the two germline ends. This CDR3 is 16 amino acids long. The CDR3 reads CATGMTRQPSGNTIYF. The CDR3 coding sequence is TGTGCCACTGGAATGACGCGGCAGCCATCTGGAAACACCATATATTTT.

This chain uses TRBV6-1 with TRBJ1-5, with 9 bases aligning to TRBD1. J gave up 1 base and V 4 bases, and 5 bases lay outside the gene matches. CDR1 and CDR2 from the germline V gene are MNHNS and SASEGT. The length of the CDR3 is 16 residues. DNA for the CDR3: TGTGCCAGCAGTGCTTCAACAGGGGGCAGCAATCAGCCCCAGCATTTT. Amino acids: CASSASTGGSNQPQHF.

V is TRBV10-3 and J is TRBJ2-5, with D unresolved. The V end lost 7 bases, the J end lost 0 bases, and 9 bases lay between the germline ends. This CDR3 is built from 13 residues. Germline V lookup: CDR1 ENHRY, CDR2 SYGVKD. CDR3 amino acids: CAIKDSYQETQYF. CDR3 in DNA: TGTGCCATCAAAGACTCGTACCAAGAGACCCAGTACTTC.

V and J are TRBV2 and TRBJ1-2, with TRBD1 as a possible D gene (6 bases). Germline V CDR1 and CDR2: SNHLY, FYNNEI. CDR3 length: 15 amino acids. Trimming stripped 0 bases from V and 3 bases from J, with 11 bases between. CDR3 residues: CASSEAVQGHYGYTF. The CDR3, as DNA: TGTGCCAGCAGTGAAGCGGTACAGGGCCACTATGGCTACACCTTC.

A word on this clone: The junction does not match germline at one end; this may be a read error. This chain connects TRBV5-1 to TRBJ2-5, with D possibly matching TRBD1 (6 bases). The CDR3 consists of 11 residues. Germline V gene lookup returns CDR1 SGHRS and CDR2 YFSETQ. The CDR3 region has the DNA TGCGCCAGCGGCTCGGACAGCGAAAAAAACTTC. Amino acids: CASGSDSEKNF.

The V gene is TRBV6-1, the J gene TRBJ2-3; perhaps TRBD1 as D (5 bases). Germline V gives CDR1 MNHNS, CDR2 SASEGT. This CDR3 has 14 amino acids. Trimming stripped 5 bases from V and 2 bases from J, with 11 bases between. CDR3 nucleotides: TGTGCCAGCAGTTCGTGGGGCAACACAGATACGCAGTATTTT. Encoded protein: CASSSWGNTDTQYF.

The chain is built from TRBV7-9 and TRBJ2-3; D not certain. The CDR3 is made up of 10 amino acids. Germline V gene lookup returns CDR1 SEHNR and CDR2 FQNEAQ (reference sequence). Trimming cost V 10 bases and J 1 base, with 3 bases left between them. The CDR3 DNA reads TGTGCCACCGGCACAGATACGCAGTATTTT. The encoded protein is CATGTDTQYF. Together with reference TRBV7-9 and TRBJ2-3, the CDR3 gives the full variable domain: DTGVSQNPRHKITKRGQNVTFRCDPISEHNRLYWYRQTLGQGPEFLTYFQNEAQLEKSRLLSDRFSAERPKGSFSTLEIQRTEQGDSAMYLCATGTDTQYFGPGTRLTVL.

This chain joins TRBV5-1 and TRBJ1-6; D is unresolved. Germline values: CDR1 SGHRS, CDR2 YFSETQ. The CDR3 runs 19 residues. V was cut by 0 bases and J by 13 bases, with 29 bases left in between. CDR3 loop: CASSLGRQIAAISRPPLHF. For the CDR3, the DNA is TGCGCCAGCAGCTTGGGTCGACAAATTGCCGCAATATCACGGCCCCCCCTCCACTTT.

The chain's CDR3 is CSVEEGSNTEAFF. CDR3 DNA sequence: TGCAGCGTTGAAGAAGGGAGCAACACTGAAGCTTTCTTT. The chain combines TRBV29-1 with TRBJ1-1; D is uncertain. The V end was cut by 0 bases, the J end by 2 bases, with 7 bases between. The CDR3 sequence is 13 residues long. The V gene's germline CDR1 is SQVTM and CDR2 ANQGSEA. Supplemented by reference TRBV29-1 and TRBJ1-1, the full variable domain reads SAVISQKPSRDICQRGTSLTIQCQVDSQVTMMFWYRQQPGQSLTLIATANQGSEATYESGFVIDKFPISRPNLTFSTLTVSNMSPEDSSIYLCSVEEGSNTEAFFGQGTRLTVV.

This clone is a singleton in its sample. V gene TRBV7-9 combines with J gene TRBJ2-1; 10 positions agree with TRBD2. The CDR3 is 17 residues long. V dropped 3 bases and J dropped 0; count of bases not matched to a gene: 5. Germline CDR1 SEHNR, CDR2 FQNEAQ (reference sequence). CDR3 nucleotide sequence: TGTGCCAGCAGCTTGACCTTAGCGGGAGGCTCCTACAATGAGCAGTTCTTC. Protein sequence: CASSLTLAGGSYNEQFF.

The chain has TRBV5-4 and TRBJ1-1; the D gene is possibly TRBD1 (5 bases). The length of the CDR3 is 13 residues. Germline CDR1 SGHNT, CDR2 YYREEE (reference sequence). V was pared by 5 bases and J by 3 bases, with 11 bases between. This chain's CDR3 is CASSGGSYTEAFF. DNA of the CDR3: TGTGCCAGCAGTGGGGGGAGTTACACTGAAGCTTTCTTT.

This chain uses TRBV19 with TRBJ1-2; D remains unclear. Trimming removed 6 bases from V and 4 bases from J, with 12 bases in between. In germline, CDR1 is LNHDA, CDR2 SQIVND (reference sequence). This CDR3 has 13 amino acids. The CDR3 DNA follows: TGTGCCAGTAGCCCGGGTCCCATCTATGGCTACACCTTC. Protein sequence: CASSPGPIYGYTF.

The genes are TRBV6-1 and TRBJ2-1, with 7 bases fitting TRBD2. This CDR3 comprises 15 residues. Losses at the gene ends were 6 bases for V and 7 bases for J; bases not matched to a gene: 12. Germline CDR1 and CDR2: MNHNS and SASEGT. In nucleotides, the CDR3 is TGTGCCAGCAGATCGAGCGGGGCTTTGATGAATGAGCAGTTCTTC. It codes for CASRSSGALMNEQFF.

The chain joins TRBV9 to TRBJ2-7; D not resolved. Trimming stripped 1 base from V and 3 bases from J, with 11 bases between. Germline values: CDR1 SGDLS, CDR2 YYNGEE. CDR3 length: 14 amino acids. CDR3 loop: CASSVHSMGYEQYF. The DNA for the CDR3 is TGTGCCAGCAGCGTACATAGCATGGGCTACGAGCAGTACTTC.

This rearrangement joins TRBV10-3 to TRBJ2-1, with 11 positions matching TRBD2. CDR3 length equals 15 residues. V gave up 10 bases and J gave up 5 bases; unmatched junction bases: 10. Looked up from germline, CDR1 is ENHRY and CDR2 is SYGVKD. CDR3 residues: CATRSSSGRHNEQFF. CDR3 sequence (DNA): TGTGCCACCCGTTCTTCTAGCGGGAGGCACAATGAGCAGTTCTTC.

The chain employs TRBV7-2 and TRBJ2-7, with D possibly being TRBD1 (5 bases). CDR1 SGHTA and CDR2 FQGNSA come from the germline V gene. The CDR3 spans 11 residues. V lost 2 bases, J lost 6 bases, and 5 bases lay in between. The CDR3 protein is CASSLRGEQYF. In DNA, the CDR3 is TGTGCCAGCAGCTTAAGGGGCGAGCAGTACTTC.

The chain uses TRBV5-4 and TRBJ2-3; 9 bases align to TRBD1. CDR3 length: 17 amino acids. The germline gives CDR1 SGHNT, CDR2 YYREEE (reference sequence). V lost 4 bases and J lost 3; bases outside the gene matches: 12. The CDR3 is CASSTYFTGTGTDTQYF. Written as DNA, the CDR3 is TGTGCCAGCAGCACATACTTCACCGGGACAGGGACAGATACGCAGTATTTT.